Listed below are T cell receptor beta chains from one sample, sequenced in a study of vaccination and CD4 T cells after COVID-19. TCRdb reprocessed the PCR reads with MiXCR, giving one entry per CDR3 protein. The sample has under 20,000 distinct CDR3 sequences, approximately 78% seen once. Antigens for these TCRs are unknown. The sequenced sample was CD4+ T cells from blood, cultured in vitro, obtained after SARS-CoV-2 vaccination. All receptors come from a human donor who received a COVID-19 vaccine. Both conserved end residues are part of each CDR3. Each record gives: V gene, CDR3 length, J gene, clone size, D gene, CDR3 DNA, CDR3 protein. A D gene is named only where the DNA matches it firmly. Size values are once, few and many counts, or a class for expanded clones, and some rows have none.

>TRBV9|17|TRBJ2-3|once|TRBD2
TGTGCCAGCAGCCCCCGTGGGAAGCGGGGCGCCCCAGATACGCAGTATTTT
CASSPRGKRGAPDTQYF
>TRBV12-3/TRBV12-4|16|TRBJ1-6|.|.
TGTGCCAGCAGCCCGCAACAGGGAGGAGGGAATTCACCCCTCCACTTT
CASSPQQGGGNSPLHF
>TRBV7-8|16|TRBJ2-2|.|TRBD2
TGTGCCAGCAGCTTAGTGAGGGAGGGACGCTCCGGGGAGCTGTTTTTT
CASSLVREGRSGELFF
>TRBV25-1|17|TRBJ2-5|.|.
TGTGCCAGCAGTGAGCCCCCTTCGGCCTGTGCAATAGAGACCCAGTACTTC
CASSEPPSACAIETQYF
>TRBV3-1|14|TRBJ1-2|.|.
TGTGCCAGCAGCCAAGAATCCACTGCCTATGGCTACACCTTC
CASSQESTAYGYTF
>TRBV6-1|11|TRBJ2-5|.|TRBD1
TGTGCCAGTGACAGGGGAGAGACCCAGTACTTC
CASDRGETQYF
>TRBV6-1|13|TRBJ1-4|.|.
TGTGCCAGCATCCCCAGGCCCCTCGAAAAACTGTTTTTT
CASIPRPLEKLFF
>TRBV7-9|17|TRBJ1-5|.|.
TGTGCCAGCAGCTTAGTCGCAGGAGGAGTTCGCAATCAGCCCCAGCATTTT
CASSLVAGGVRNQPQHF
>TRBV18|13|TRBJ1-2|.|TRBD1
TGTGCCAGCTCACCAACAGGGGCGGGCGGCTACACCTTC
CASSPTGAGGYTF
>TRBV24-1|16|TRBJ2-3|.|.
TGTGCCACCAGTGATCGGGGGCGGGGTAGCACAGATACGCAGTATTTT
CATSDRGRGSTDTQYF
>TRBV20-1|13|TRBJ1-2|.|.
TGCAGTGCTAGCCTGGCCCCAAGGAATGGCTACACCTTC
CSASLAPRNGYTF
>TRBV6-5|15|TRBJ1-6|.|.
TGTGCCAGCAGTTTTACAGGGACCTATAATTCACCCCTCCACTTT
CASSFTGTYNSPLHF
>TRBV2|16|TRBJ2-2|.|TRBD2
TGTGCCAGCAGTCCTGAGCGGGGTGCGAACACCGGGGAGCTGTTTTTT
CASSPERGANTGELFF
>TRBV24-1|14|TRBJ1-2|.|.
TGTGCCACCAGTGATGCGGCCACTGATTATGGCTACACCTTC
CATSDAATDYGYTF
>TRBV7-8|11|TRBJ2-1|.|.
TGTGCCAGCAGCTCTTGGGATGAGCAGTTCTTC
CASSSWDEQFF